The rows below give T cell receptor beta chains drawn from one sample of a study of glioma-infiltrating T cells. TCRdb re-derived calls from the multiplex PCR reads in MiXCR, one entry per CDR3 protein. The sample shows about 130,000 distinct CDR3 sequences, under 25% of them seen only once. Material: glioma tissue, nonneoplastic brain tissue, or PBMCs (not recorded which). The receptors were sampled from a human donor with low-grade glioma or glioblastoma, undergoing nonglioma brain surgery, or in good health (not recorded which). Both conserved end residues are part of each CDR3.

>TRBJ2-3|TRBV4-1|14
CASSQERYTDTQYF
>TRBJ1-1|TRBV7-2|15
CASSLRPAVNTEAFF
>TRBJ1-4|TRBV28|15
CASSSQTGLEEKLFF
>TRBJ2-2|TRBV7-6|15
CASSSRGAVTGELFF
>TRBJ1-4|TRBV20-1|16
CSVPPDPRRNNEKLFF
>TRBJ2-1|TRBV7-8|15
CASSLGSGRMREQFF
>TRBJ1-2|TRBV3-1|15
CASSLRGEPNYGYTF
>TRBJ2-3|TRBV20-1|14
CSASGTVSTDTQYF
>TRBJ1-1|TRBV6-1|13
CASKPTGRSEAFF
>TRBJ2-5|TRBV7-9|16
CASSLGAGAQQETQYF
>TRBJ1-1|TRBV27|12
CASSFGGSEAFF
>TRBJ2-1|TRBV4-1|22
CASSQPEDPQDPFLAGDNEQFF
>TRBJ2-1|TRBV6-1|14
CASSRTSGADEQFF
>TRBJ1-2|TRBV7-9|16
CASSSSWTAANYGYTF
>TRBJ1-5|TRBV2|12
CASSATGQPQHF
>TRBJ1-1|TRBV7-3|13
CASSLLLSTEAFF
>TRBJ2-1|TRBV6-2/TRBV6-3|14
CASSYSTSGNEQFF
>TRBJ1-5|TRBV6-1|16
CASSELSGTGNQPQHF
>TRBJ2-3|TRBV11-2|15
CASSQRTGYVDTQYF
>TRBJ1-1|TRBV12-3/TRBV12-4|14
CASSSSTGGTEAFF
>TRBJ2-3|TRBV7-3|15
CASSERFGVADTQYF
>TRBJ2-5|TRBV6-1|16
CASISGGASRVETQYF
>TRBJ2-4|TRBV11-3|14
CASSLELAKNIQYF
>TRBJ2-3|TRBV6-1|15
CASSPAVSRTDTQYF
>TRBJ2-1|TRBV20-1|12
CGASGGVGQQFF
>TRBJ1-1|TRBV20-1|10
CSARVREAFF
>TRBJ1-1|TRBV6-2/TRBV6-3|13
CASSLTVNTEAFF